Presented here are 15 T cell receptor beta chains from one specimen sequenced in a study of T cell responses to AZD1222 COVID-19 vaccine (dated by TCRdb to the early 2020s). The library came from the immunoSEQ multiplex PCR assay. TCRdb carries this immuneACCESS record with in-frame sequences only. Its versions omit some clonotypes, under half of them owing to an unresolved V gene in the studies checked, with the rest unexplained. The sample contains about 120,000 clones, 87% of them found a single time. The ten largest make up over 9.5% of the sample. Interpreted using the paper, the time point label stands for: baseline before first vaccination. This sample comprised peripheral blood, obtained on day 0 of AZD1222 vaccination. These receptors were obtained from an adult in good health.

The table lists this clone with a count of one. V is TRBV19 and J is TRBJ2-1, with 7 bases identical to TRBD2. The trim removed 7 bases at V and 3 bases at J, leaving 6 bases unmatched. CDR1 is LNHDA, CDR2 SQIVND, per germline (reference sequence). CDR3 length: 14 residues. This CDR3 is CASKAGEFYNEQFF. The CDR3 nucleotides are TGTGCCAGTAAGGCGGGAGAATTCTACAATGAGCAGTTCTTC.

This rearrangement joins TRBV6-2 or TRBV6-3 to TRBJ1-6; no clear D gene. There are 15 residues in the CDR3. Deletions cut 5 bases from V and 8 bases from J, with 16 bases between. Germline V gene sequence: CDR1 MNHEY, CDR2 SVGEGT. The CDR3 reads CASSIILGTDSPLHF. The CDR3 coding sequence is TGTGCCAGCAGTATTATACTCGGAACAGATTCACCCCTCCACTTT.

The chain carries TRBV30 and TRBJ2-7; a weak D match, TRBD2 (5 bases). Germline CDR1 and CDR2: GTSNPN and SVGIG (reference sequence). The V gene lost 0 bases and the J gene lost 0 bases, with 9 bases spanning the gap. The CDR3 runs to 14 residues. CDR3 protein: CAWSVLDTSYEQYF. The DNA of the CDR3 is TGTGCCTGGAGTGTACTAGACACCTCCTACGAGCAGTACTTC.

The chain joins TRBV15 to TRBJ1-2; TRBD1 aligns across 8 bases. Germline loops: CDR1 LNHNV, CDR2 YYDKDF (reference sequence). The CDR3 spans 18 residues. V shed 0 bases and J 3 bases; nucleotides not matched to a gene: 12. The CDR3, as DNA: TGTGCCACCAGCAGAGAAAGTCGGGGCAGGGGGCAGGACTATGGCTACACCTTC. Protein sequence: CATSRESRGRGQDYGYTF.

The chain uses TRBV19 and TRBJ2-5, with D perhaps TRBD1 (5 bases). The CDR3 is made up of 13 amino acids. Germline CDR1 and CDR2: LNHDA and SQIVND (reference sequence). Deletions cut 5 bases from V and 3 bases from J, with 10 bases between. This CDR3 reads CASSDSRKETQYF. For the CDR3, the DNA is TGTGCCAGTAGTGACAGCAGGAAAGAGACCCAGTACTTC.

The chain recombines TRBV7-2 with TRBJ1-2, with D perhaps TRBD1 (5 bases). The CDR3 is 16 amino acids. V was pared by 8 bases and J by 4 bases, with 23 bases between. The germline V gene has CDR1 SGHTA and CDR2 FQGNSA. The CDR3 here is CASAPQGGPVAYGYTF. The CDR3 DNA reads TGTGCCAGCGCCCCCCAGGGAGGCCCGGTGGCCTATGGCTACACCTTC.

The rearrangement uses TRBV6-4 and TRBJ1-5; possibly TRBD1 for D (5 bases). Trimming took 6 bases from V and 7 from J, leaving 16 bases between them. The germline CDR1 and CDR2 sequences are MRHNA and SNTAGT. The CDR3 length is 14 residues. The CDR3: CASRRAKGWQPQHF. CDR3 DNA sequence: TGTGCCAGCAGAAGAGCTAAGGGGTGGCAGCCCCAGCATTTT.

This rearrangement joins TRBV4-1 to TRBJ1-3, with 9 bases identical to TRBD1. Germline CDR1 and CDR2: MGHRA and YSYEKL. This CDR3 region has 17 residues. V lost 0 bases, J lost 5 bases, and 8 bases stayed unmatched. This CDR3 is CASSQEGQGKGRNTIYF. The CDR3 nucleotides are TGCGCCAGCAGCCAAGAGGGACAGGGAAAGGGGAGAAACACCATATATTTT.

V is TRBV5-1 and J is TRBJ1-2, with a possible D match to TRBD1 (5 bases). The V and J ends lost 5 bases and 5 bases respectively, with 16 bases between them. The CDR3 runs 14 residues. The germline CDR1 and CDR2 sequences are SGHRS and YFSETQ. CDR3 region: CASRADSEGYGYTF. The CDR3 nucleotides are TGCGCCAGCAGGGCAGACAGCGAGGGGTATGGCTACACCTTC.

Concerning this clone: The same CDR3 is also encoded by other DNA sequences in this sample. V and J are TRBV27 and TRBJ2-1; 8 bases fit TRBD1. The V and J ends lost 6 bases and 2 bases, in that order; junction bases with no gene match: 3. The length of the CDR3 is 14 residues. Germline V gene lookup returns CDR1 MNHEY and CDR2 SMNVEV (reference sequence). The CDR3 coding sequence is TGTGCCAGCAGCCTGGACAGGGCCTACAATGAGCAGTTCTTC. Translating gives CASSLDRAYNEQFF.

This chain connects TRBV29-1 to TRBJ1-2; 8 bases agree with TRBD1. This CDR3 is built from 14 residues. The ends lost 1 base at V and 5 bases at J; junction bases unmatched: 6. CDR1 and CDR2 (germline): SQVTM, ANQGSEA. CDR3 coding DNA: TGCAGCGTTGAAGGAACAGGGGGGCCTTATGGCTACACCTTC. Translated, it gives CSVEGTGGPYGYTF. The full variable domain, in which reference TRBV29-1 and TRBJ1-2 provide the parts outside the CDR3, is SAVISQKPSRDICQRGTSLTIQCQVDSQVTMMFWYRQQPGQSLTLIATANQGSEATYESGFVIDKFPISRPNLTFSTLTVSNMSPEDSSIYLCSVEGTGGPYGYTFGSGTRLTVV.

This clone has a single count. J is TRBJ2-7 and V is TRBV5-4; D might be TRBD2 (5 bases). The CDR3 has 14 residues. The V gene lost 1 base and the J gene lost 3 bases, with 11 bases spanning the gap. Germline CDR1 is SGHNT and CDR2 is YYREEE (reference sequence). The CDR3 DNA reads TGTGCCAGCAGCTTGTTCGGGGAGAACTACGAGCAGTACTTC. The encoded protein is CASSLFGENYEQYF.

The V gene is TRBV7-8, the J gene TRBJ2-7; no definite D call. The CDR3 runs to 16 residues. CDR1 and CDR2 (germline): SGHVS, FQNEAQ. The V gene lost 0 bases and the J gene lost 2 bases, with 14 bases spanning the gap. CDR3 DNA: TGTGCCAGCAGCTTAGCTGGAACGGGCGCTCCCTACGAGCAGTACTTC. Translating it yields CASSLAGTGAPYEQYF. Filled out from reference TRBV7-8 and TRBJ2-7, the complete variable domain reads GAGVSQSPRYKVAKRGQDVALRCDPISGHVSLFWYQQALGQGPEFLTYFQNEAQLDKSGLPSDRFFAERPEGSVSTLKIQRTQQEDSAVYLCASSLAGTGAPYEQYFGPGTRLTVT.

The table lists this clone with a count of one. The chain joins TRBV6-5 to TRBJ1-5, with D maybe TRBD1 (5 bases). V lost 8 bases, J lost 0 bases, and 8 bases lay in between. From germline, CDR1 is MNHEY and CDR2 SVGAGI. CDR3 length: 13 residues. The CDR3 sequence: CASRDHSNQPQHF. The CDR3 DNA reads TGTGCCAGCCGGGACCATAGCAATCAGCCCCAGCATTTT.

This clone was detected only a few times. The V call is TRBV7-9, the J call TRBJ1-1; tentatively, D is TRBD1 (5 bases). V lost 3 bases to trimming and J lost 4 bases, with 12 bases between them. This CDR3 is 14 amino acids long. From germline, CDR1 is SEHNR and CDR2 FQNEAQ (reference sequence). The CDR3 loop is CASSLGQGSTEAFF. The CDR3, as DNA: TGTGCCAGCAGCTTGGGGCAGGGAAGCACTGAAGCTTTCTTT.